These T cell receptor beta chains were read from a single sample in a study of T cell responses to AZD1222 COVID-19 vaccine. Clones were read by immunoSEQ multiplex PCR, and TCRdb kept only the in-frame ones, dropping some. The sample records about 110,000 clones, about 88% being singletons. This material consisted of peripheral blood, taken on day 0 of AZD1222 vaccination. Every receptor here comes from an adult in good health. The CDR3 runs from the conserved cysteine through the conserved F or W. The D gene is left open where the match is weak. The size of a clone is reported for some rows only, either as once, few or many, or as a class for expanded clones.

d_call j_call v_call cdr3_length clone_size cdr3_nt cdr3_aa
- TRBJ2-7 TRBV4-1 12 - TGCGCCAGCAGCCAGTCGACCTACGAGCAGTACTTC CASSQSTYEQYF
- TRBJ2-1 TRBV29-1 13 - TGCAGCGTCACCGGGACCACCCCAAATGAGCAGTTCTTC CSVTGTTPNEQFF
- TRBJ1-3 TRBV5-1 12 - TGCGCCAGCCGGAACTCTGGAAACACCATATATTTT CASRNSGNTIYF
- TRBJ1-6 TRBV6-5 16 - TGTGCCAGCAGTTACTCCGACAGGCCGAATAATTCACCCCTCCACTTT CASSYSDRPNNSPLHF
- TRBJ2-2 TRBV4-2 17 - TGTGCCAGCAGCCAAGGGGTGGGCAGGGCGGCTTCCGGGGAGCTGTTTTTT CASSQGVGRAASGELFF
- TRBJ1-1 TRBV6-5 14 - TGTGCCAGCAGCCCCCCCGCCCGACACACTGAAGCTTTCTTT CASSPPARHTEAFF
TRBD2 TRBJ2-1 TRBV3-1/TRBV3-2 15 - TGTGCCAGCAGCCGGGGGACTAGCGGGATAAATGAGCAGTTCTTC CASSRGTSGINEQFF
- TRBJ1-2 TRBV5-1 17 - TGCGCCAGCAGCTTGGGGACAGATCTTCTCTTAAACTATGGCTACACCTTC CASSLGTDLLLNYGYTF
- TRBJ1-6 TRBV18 14 - TGTGCCAGCTCACCTCTAGACAGGAGTTCACCCCTCCACTTT CASSPLDRSSPLHF
TRBD1 TRBJ1-1 TRBV18 15 - TGTGCCAGCTCACCACCGAACAGGGGATACACTGAAGCTTTCTTT CASSPPNRGYTEAFF
TRBD2 TRBJ2-1 TRBV6-1 16 - TGTGCCAGCAGTGAATCTTTAGCGGGAGGGCTTGATGAGCAGTTCTTC CASSESLAGGLDEQFF
- TRBJ1-6 TRBV11-2 15 few TGTGCCAGCAGCTTAGAGGCAGGCTTGAATTCACCCCTCCACTTT CASSLEAGLNSPLHF
TRBD1 TRBJ1-1 TRBV6-5 12 - TGTGCCAGCAGTTGGGACAGGCCTGAAGCTTTCTTT CASSWDRPEAFF
TRBD1 TRBJ1-2 TRBV10-2 15 - TGCGCCAGCAGCTTTGGACAGGGGGCAGGCTATGGCTACACCTTC CASSFGQGAGYGYTF
TRBD1 TRBJ1-2 TRBV6-5 15 - TGTGCCAGCAGTTACCCCGGCGGGACAGGGGATGGCTACACCTTC CASSYPGGTGDGYTF
TRBD1 TRBJ1-4 TRBV7-9 17 - TGTGCCAGCAGCTTAGGTGGCTTGACAGGGCCTTGGGAAAAACTGTTTTTT CASSLGGLTGPWEKLFF
TRBD2 TRBJ2-3 TRBV27 19 - TGTGCCAGCAGTTTATCGATATTAGGATTAGGACTAGAAAGAGATACGCAGTATTTT CASSLSILGLGLERDTQYF
TRBD2 TRBJ2-1 TRBV25-1 15 - TGTGCCAGCAGTTCCAGCGGGGGCGCATACAATGAGCAGTTCTTC CASSSSGGAYNEQFF
- TRBJ1-1 TRBV6-5 14 once TGTGCCAGCAGTTACTCTTCGCGAAGGAGTGAAGCTTTCTTT CASSYSSRRSEAFF
- TRBJ2-7 TRBV5-1 17 few TGCGCCAGCAGGGTGGGGTCGGCTTCCCGAGCAGAGAACGAGCAGTACTTC CASRVGSASRAENEQYF
TRBD1 TRBJ2-7 TRBV10-2 14 - TGCGCCAGTACGGGGGGACAGGGGGCCTGGGAGCAGTACTTC CASTGGQGAWEQYF
- TRBJ2-7 TRBV19 15 - TGTGCCAGTAGTATAGTCGGGACGGGCCGCTACGAGCAGTACTTC CASSIVGTGRYEQYF
- TRBJ1-2 TRBV3-1/TRBV3-2 15 once TGTGCCAGCAGCCAAGGATTAAGTGCTTGGGGGGGCTACACCTTC CASSQGLSAWGGYTF
TRBD1 TRBJ1-2 TRBV4-1 16 - TGCGCCAGCCGGCCCGTGGGACAGCATACTAACTATGGCTACACCTTC CASRPVGQHTNYGYTF